Listed below are T cell receptor beta chains from one sample, sequenced in a study of blood T cell repertoires in COVID-19. Produced via immunoSEQ multiplex PCR; TCRdb's table is partial and in-frame only. The table shows roughly 20,000 clones, with less than 85% occurring only once. The specimen was peripheral blood. These receptors came from a man older than 75 with acute or convalescent COVID-19. Both conserved end residues are part of each CDR3. Expanded clones get a size class; other rows say once, few or many, or leave the size out.

CASSAGTGGGYTF | TRBJ1-2 | . | TRBV27
CASSSHGTGNYGYTF | TRBJ1-2 | . | TRBV6-5
CASSANLWAMNTEAFF | TRBJ1-1 | . | TRBV5-4
CVSSIGGWGQGPINEQFF | TRBJ2-1 | once | TRBV19
CASSTPGHYEQYF | TRBJ2-7 | . | TRBV28
CSVDSGGRMGIQYF | TRBJ2-4 | . | TRBV29-1
CASSHTGGERVSEAFF | TRBJ1-1 | once | TRBV4-1
CASSPTSSYNEQFF | TRBJ2-1 | . | TRBV27
CASSSQGQGSGNTIYF | TRBJ1-3 | . | TRBV5-1
CASNHYRTGYVSSYNEQFF | TRBJ2-1 | . | TRBV5-1
CASSLRLGVRATEAFF | TRBJ1-1 | . | TRBV11-2
CASSHAPTVHRVNTEAFF | TRBJ1-1 | few | TRBV4-1
CASSQLYNSPLHF | TRBJ1-6 | . | TRBV14
CASSYSGSKETQYF | TRBJ2-5 | . | TRBV7-2
CASSLGQGYTGELFF | TRBJ2-2 | once | TRBV5-8
CASSFPRGLDEKLFF | TRBJ1-4 | . | TRBV28
CASIRTGGFIGGYGYTF | TRBJ1-2 | . | TRBV19
CASSLAGDSNQPQHF | TRBJ1-5 | . | TRBV5-1
CASSQYQRGTGYGYTF | TRBJ1-2 | . | TRBV2
CASSSQSTGVGETQYF | TRBJ2-5 | . | TRBV13
CASSPDRGQGYTF | TRBJ1-2 | few | TRBV18
CSVHRDLGTEAFF | TRBJ1-1 | . | TRBV29-1
CASSTTSSYNSPLHF | TRBJ1-6 | . | TRBV18
CASSQARLAVEQYF | TRBJ2-7 | . | TRBV4-3
CAWSVWGGTNTGELFF | TRBJ2-2 | . | TRBV30
CASSGIRKRNYGYTF | TRBJ1-2 | once | TRBV9
CASSRDSNNSPLHF | TRBJ1-6 | . | TRBV6-6
CASSQVPGQGSGTEAFF | TRBJ1-1 | . | TRBV28
CAISPGQGDQPQHF | TRBJ1-5 | . | TRBV10-3
CASSLVTSGRFDNEQFF | TRBJ2-1 | . | TRBV5-6
CASSLSSTGEAFF | TRBJ1-1 | . | TRBV7-9
CASSNGGQAFSEAFF | TRBJ1-1 | . | TRBV28
CASSLSAGVANQPQHF | TRBJ1-5 | . | TRBV7-6
CASSIVGTGSYGYTF | TRBJ1-2 | . | TRBV19
CASRGLGGNTDTQYF | TRBJ2-3 | . | TRBV6-6
CASSQQREGRTDTQYF | TRBJ2-3 | . | TRBV4-1
CASSPQGAGGGAPLHF | TRBJ1-6 | . | TRBV28
CATSLEGSSNQPQHF | TRBJ1-5 | . | TRBV15